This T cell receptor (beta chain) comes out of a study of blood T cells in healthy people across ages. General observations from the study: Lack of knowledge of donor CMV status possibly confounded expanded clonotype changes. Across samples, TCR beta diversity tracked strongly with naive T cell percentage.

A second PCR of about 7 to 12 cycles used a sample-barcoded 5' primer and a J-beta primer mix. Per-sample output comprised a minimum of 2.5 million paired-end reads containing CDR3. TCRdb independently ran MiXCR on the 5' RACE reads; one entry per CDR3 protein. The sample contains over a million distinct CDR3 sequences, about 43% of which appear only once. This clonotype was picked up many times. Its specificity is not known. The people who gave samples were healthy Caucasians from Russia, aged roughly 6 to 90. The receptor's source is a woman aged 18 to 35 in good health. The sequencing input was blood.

Here the CDR3 reads CSVWTAEQFF. The CDR3 DNA follows: TGCAGCGTCTGGACAGCTGAGCAGTTCTTC. The chain couples TRBV29-1 to TRBJ2-1; D is possibly TRBD1 (6 bases). The V end lost 6 bases, the J end lost 9 bases, and 9 bases lay between the germline ends. The CDR3 has 10 amino acids. The germline gives CDR1 SQVTM, CDR2 ANQGSEA.